The TCR beta chain described here comes from a study of blood T cell repertoires in COVID-19 (dated by TCRdb to about 2020). As for the study more broadly: Collaborator samples came from the United States, Italy and Spain and covered acute and convalescent phases of COVID-19. Deeply sampled blood TCRbeta repertoires from subjects exposed to, actively infected with, or recovered from COVID-19 were included in the dataset. Samples came from the ongoing ImmuneRACE study (first 160 participants) plus 1,254 subjects from 6 global collaborators. The repertoires were made available in a free public database intended to serve as a resource for research on the immune response to SARS-CoV-2. Where HLA class I and class II types were available, the types were taken from metadata supplied by the sample provider, not from assay-based typing. The prospective study material was composed of cDNA or gDNA derived from T cells, B-cell-depleted T cells, or PBMCs. Nearly every sample came with metadata listing a de-identified subject ID, COVID-19 status, age in years and sex.

What the study reported, not specific to this receptor: The quantity of clinical and demographic metadata differed by source and by participant and was supplied without curation.

TCRbeta CDR3 regions were amplified from genomic DNA by means of the immunoSEQ Assay, a bias-controlled multiplex PCR. For the original study's pipeline: The number of nucleated cells in each sample was estimated by amplification of reference gene primers within the assay. To quantify the absolute abundance of each unique TCRbeta CDR3 rearrangement, sequence reads were collapsed and filtered. For each sample, productive Simpson clonality was calculated by taking the square root of Simpson's diversity index across productive rearrangements. Not all clones reach the TCRdb copy of this immuneACCESS table, which keeps in-frame sequences only. Checked studies attribute under half of the gap to unresolved V genes and leave the rest unexplained. V and J calls and clone size are those listed in that table; D and trimming were worked out from the DNA. The sample table lists about 42,000 clones, 85% to 90% of them with a count of one. The ten largest clones represent 8.5% to 10% of the sample.

Each collaborating institution followed its own protocols to collect whole blood in K2EDTA tubes. For TCRbeta analysis, collaborator samples were shipped as frozen whole blood, as isolated PBMCs, or as DNA extracted from either sample type. CDR1 and CDR2 were assigned from the germline V gene as LGHNA and YSLEER. From the cysteine through the phenylalanine, the CDR3 covers 13 amino acids. Left in the record is the CDR3 DNA by itself, 39 bases read in frame from the first base. V is clipped by 0 bases and J by 4 bases, and the sequence between their germline boundaries is 4 bases long. A note on this clone: Its antigen specificity is not known. No base quality values were provided; no much bigger clone lies one nucleotide off.

This sequence was found in a young man with active or convalescent COVID-19. The sequencing sample was made of peripheral blood. The V gene is TRBV4-3 and the J gene is TRBJ1-3, with the D gene not clear enough to name. The sequenced DNA is TGCGCCAGCAGCCAAGAGAGGGGAAACACCATATATTTT. Its protein reads: CASSQERGNTIYF.